A selection of T cell receptor beta chains follows, all from one sample in a study of cytomegalovirus exposure and HLA in healthy donors. Assay used: immunoSEQ multiplex PCR; TCRdb lists only in-frame clones, some missing. Among about 200,000 clones listed, roughly three quarters were seen once. Sequencing input: PBMCs. The receptor source for this set is a man over 45 in good health and CMV-seronegative. Both conserved end residues are part of each CDR3. D genes are given only for firm matches. Clone sizes are given selectively: once, few, many, or a class where the clone is expanded.

v_call: TRBV9
j_call: TRBJ2-5
d_call: .
clone_size: .
cdr3_nt: TGTGCCAGCAGCTTCGAAGAGACCCAGTACTTC
cdr3_aa: CASSFEETQYF

v_call: TRBV27
j_call: TRBJ2-5
d_call: TRBD1
clone_size: .
cdr3_nt: TGTGCCAGCCGTAACCTCGGGACAGGGCGAGAGACCCAGTACTTC
cdr3_aa: CASRNLGTGRETQYF

v_call: TRBV6-1
j_call: TRBJ1-5
d_call: TRBD1
clone_size: few
cdr3_nt: TGTGCCAGCAGAGGACAGGGTTGGAATCAGCCCCAGCATTTT
cdr3_aa: CASRGQGWNQPQHF

v_call: TRBV27
j_call: TRBJ1-2
d_call: TRBD1
clone_size: .
cdr3_nt: TGTGCCAGCAGTTTAAGTCCAGGGACAGGGGCTAACTATGGCTACACCTTC
cdr3_aa: CASSLSPGTGANYGYTF

v_call: TRBV5-6
j_call: TRBJ2-3
d_call: TRBD2
clone_size: .
cdr3_nt: TGTGCCAGCAGCGGTGAGCTAGCGGGCACAGATACGCAGTATTTT
cdr3_aa: CASSGELAGTDTQYF

v_call: TRBV18
j_call: TRBJ1-4
d_call: .
clone_size: .
cdr3_nt: TGTGCCAGCTCACCACGGACAGCCGATAATGAAAAACTGTTTTTT
cdr3_aa: CASSPRTADNEKLFF

v_call: TRBV5-5
j_call: TRBJ2-7
d_call: .
clone_size: .
cdr3_nt: TGTGCCAGCAGCTCGCAGAGGACAAGTACCTACGAGCAGTACTTC
cdr3_aa: CASSSQRTSTYEQYF

v_call: TRBV6-4
j_call: TRBJ1-6
d_call: .
clone_size: .
cdr3_nt: TGTGCCAGCAGTGACTCGGGCAATTCACCCCTCCACTTT
cdr3_aa: CASSDSGNSPLHF

v_call: TRBV10-3
j_call: TRBJ2-7
d_call: TRBD1
clone_size: .
cdr3_nt: TGTGCCATCAGTGAGGGGACAGGCACTACCTACGAGCAGTACTTC
cdr3_aa: CAISEGTGTTYEQYF

v_call: TRBV6-1
j_call: TRBJ2-1
d_call: TRBD2
clone_size: .
cdr3_nt: TGTGCCAGCAGTGAAGATGCAGCGGGAGCCTACAATGAGCAGTTCTTC
cdr3_aa: CASSEDAAGAYNEQFF

v_call: TRBV7-9
j_call: TRBJ2-2
d_call: TRBD1
clone_size: .
cdr3_nt: TGTGCCAGCAGTCTAGACAGGGCGAACACCGGGGAGCTGTTTTTT
cdr3_aa: CASSLDRANTGELFF

v_call: TRBV28
j_call: TRBJ1-1
d_call: .
clone_size: .
cdr3_nt: TGTGCCAGCAGCCCGACAAATGGGGGCGGAACTGAAGCTTTCTTT
cdr3_aa: CASSPTNGGGTEAFF

v_call: TRBV19
j_call: TRBJ2-7
d_call: .
clone_size: .
cdr3_nt: TGTGCCAGTAGTATAGAGACAGGTCCCTACGAGCAGTACTTC
cdr3_aa: CASSIETGPYEQYF

v_call: TRBV28
j_call: TRBJ2-7
d_call: .
clone_size: .
cdr3_nt: TGTGCCAGCAGTTTATCGACGGCGGCGACTTACGAGCAGTACTTC
cdr3_aa: CASSLSTAATYEQYF

v_call: TRBV28
j_call: TRBJ2-7
d_call: .
clone_size: .
cdr3_nt: TGTGCCAGCAGTTTTCCCCAAAGCCGCGAGCAGTACTTC
cdr3_aa: CASSFPQSREQYF

v_call: TRBV15
j_call: TRBJ2-4
d_call: TRBD2
clone_size: .
cdr3_nt: TGTGCCACCAGCAGAACCCGGACTAGCGGGGGGAATTGGGGGGATCTAGCCAAAAACATTCAGTACTTC
cdr3_aa: CATSRTRTSGGNWGDLAKNIQYF

v_call: TRBV6-1
j_call: TRBJ2-7
d_call: .
clone_size: few
cdr3_nt: TGTGCCAGCAGTATCGGGGTTGGCGAGCAGTACTTC
cdr3_aa: CASSIGVGEQYF

v_call: TRBV4-1
j_call: TRBJ2-3
d_call: TRBD2
clone_size: .
cdr3_nt: TGCGCCAGCAGCCAAAGACTAGCGGGAGGGCCCACAGATACGCAGTATTTT
cdr3_aa: CASSQRLAGGPTDTQYF

v_call: TRBV7-6
j_call: TRBJ2-1
d_call: .
clone_size: .
cdr3_nt: TGTGCCAGCAGCTTAGGGGCAGGGGCCTACAATGAGCAGTTCTTC
cdr3_aa: CASSLGAGAYNEQFF

v_call: TRBV28
j_call: TRBJ1-1
d_call: TRBD1
clone_size: .
cdr3_nt: TGTGCCAGCAGGGGGACAGGGGCCATCTGGAGGACTGAAGCTTTCTTT
cdr3_aa: CASRGTGAIWRTEAFF

v_call: TRBV28
j_call: TRBJ1-1
d_call: .
clone_size: few
cdr3_nt: TGTGCCAGCACCTCGGGGGGGAACACTGAAGCTTTCTTT
cdr3_aa: CASTSGGNTEAFF

v_call: TRBV5-1
j_call: TRBJ1-5
d_call: .
clone_size: .
cdr3_nt: TGCGCCAGCAGCATGGGGGCAAATCAGCCCCAGCATTTT
cdr3_aa: CASSMGANQPQHF

v_call: TRBV6-1
j_call: TRBJ2-7
d_call: .
clone_size: .
cdr3_nt: TGTGCCAGCACCAACAGCGGTGTCCATACCTACGAGCAGTACTTC
cdr3_aa: CASTNSGVHTYEQYF

v_call: TRBV7-7
j_call: TRBJ2-2
d_call: .
clone_size: .
cdr3_nt: TGTGCCAGCAGACTCAGGTCGACAGATGACACCGGGGAGCTGTTTTTT
cdr3_aa: CASRLRSTDDTGELFF

v_call: TRBV7-8
j_call: TRBJ2-7
d_call: .
clone_size: .
cdr3_nt: TGTGCCAGCAGCCCCTTTGCGGACTACGAGCAGTACTTC
cdr3_aa: CASSPFADYEQYF

v_call: TRBV4-1
j_call: TRBJ2-1
d_call: TRBD2
clone_size: .
cdr3_nt: TGTGCCAGCAGTCGTAAGGGGACTAGCGACTACAATGAGCAGTTCTTC
cdr3_aa: CASSRKGTSDYNEQFF

v_call: TRBV25-1
j_call: TRBJ2-2
d_call: .
clone_size: .
cdr3_nt: TGTGCCAGCAGTGACTGGACTACGAACACCGGGGAGCTGTTTTTT
cdr3_aa: CASSDWTTNTGELFF

v_call: TRBV9
j_call: TRBJ1-2
d_call: .
clone_size: .
cdr3_nt: TGTGCCAGCAGCGTAGCTGGAGGGCCCCTCTATGGCTACACCTTC
cdr3_aa: CASSVAGGPLYGYTF

v_call: TRBV10-3
j_call: TRBJ1-1
d_call: .
clone_size: .
cdr3_nt: TGTGCCATCAGTTTGGGAGGGGGGAACACTGAAGCTTTCTTT
cdr3_aa: CAISLGGGNTEAFF

v_call: TRBV5-4
j_call: TRBJ2-3
d_call: TRBD2
clone_size: few
cdr3_nt: TGTGCCAGCAGGTCCGGGACTAGCGGTACCACTAGCACAGATACGCAGTATTTT
cdr3_aa: CASRSGTSGTTSTDTQYF

v_call: TRBV10-1
j_call: TRBJ2-7
d_call: TRBD1
clone_size: few
cdr3_nt: TGCGCCAGCTCGTCCGGGACAGCATCCTACGAGCAGTACTTC
cdr3_aa: CASSSGTASYEQYF

v_call: TRBV14
j_call: TRBJ1-6
d_call: TRBD1
clone_size: .
cdr3_nt: TGTGCCAGCAGCCAGAGGAGACAGGGGAATTCACCCCTCCACTTT
cdr3_aa: CASSQRRQGNSPLHF

v_call: TRBV28
j_call: TRBJ2-7
d_call: .
clone_size: .
cdr3_nt: TGTGCCAGCACCCCTACAGTTTCCTACGAGCAGTACTTC
cdr3_aa: CASTPTVSYEQYF

v_call: TRBV6-5
j_call: TRBJ1-1
d_call: TRBD1
clone_size: few
cdr3_nt: TGTGCCAGCAGTTCCCCCTTGACAGGGGACACTGAAGCTTTCTTT
cdr3_aa: CASSSPLTGDTEAFF

v_call: TRBV18
j_call: TRBJ2-7
d_call: .
clone_size: .
cdr3_nt: TGTGCCAGCTCACCACCGGGGCTAAGTGGTGCCGAGCAGTACTTC
cdr3_aa: CASSPPGLSGAEQYF

v_call: TRBV7-9
j_call: TRBJ2-5
d_call: .
clone_size: .
cdr3_nt: TGTGCCAGCAGCGCCGACTCGGAGACCCAGTACTTC
cdr3_aa: CASSADSETQYF

v_call: TRBV6-5
j_call: TRBJ1-1
d_call: .
clone_size: few
cdr3_nt: TGTGCCAGCACGGAGAAGGGACATACTGAAGCTTTCTTT
cdr3_aa: CASTEKGHTEAFF

v_call: TRBV9
j_call: TRBJ2-3
d_call: .
clone_size: .
cdr3_nt: TGTGCCAGCAGCGTGAGAGACACAGATACGCAGTATTTT
cdr3_aa: CASSVRDTDTQYF

v_call: TRBV7-3
j_call: TRBJ2-6
d_call: .
clone_size: .
cdr3_nt: TGTGCCAGCACACGCGGAGCCACTGGGGCCAACGTCCTGACTTTC
cdr3_aa: CASTRGATGANVLTF

v_call: TRBV2
j_call: TRBJ2-3
d_call: .
clone_size: .
cdr3_nt: TGTGCCAGCAGAACGGCAAAGGGAGGATCTTCAGATACGCAGTATTTT
cdr3_aa: CASRTAKGGSSDTQYF

v_call: TRBV10-2
j_call: TRBJ2-7
d_call: .
clone_size: once
cdr3_nt: TGCGCCAGCAGTGACAACCCTAGGAGCTCCTACGAGCAGTACTTC
cdr3_aa: CASSDNPRSSYEQYF

v_call: TRBV29-1
j_call: TRBJ1-4
d_call: TRBD1
clone_size: .
cdr3_nt: TGCAGCGGATTTCACAGGGGGCGAGTTGAAAAACTGTTTTTT
cdr3_aa: CSGFHRGRVEKLFF

v_call: TRBV28
j_call: TRBJ1-1
d_call: TRBD1
clone_size: .
cdr3_nt: TGTGCCAGCAGACGAAGCACAGGGGGCGGCACTGAAGCTTTCTTT
cdr3_aa: CASRRSTGGGTEAFF

v_call: TRBV7-9
j_call: TRBJ2-1
d_call: TRBD2
clone_size: .
cdr3_nt: TGTGCCAGCAGCTCCCAACTAGCGGTCGACAATGAGCAGTTCTTC
cdr3_aa: CASSSQLAVDNEQFF

v_call: TRBV27
j_call: TRBJ1-4
d_call: .
clone_size: .
cdr3_nt: TGTGCCAGCAGTTCCCAAAATCGACAGGCAACTAATGAAAAACTGTTTTTT
cdr3_aa: CASSSQNRQATNEKLFF

v_call: TRBV9
j_call: TRBJ2-2
d_call: .
clone_size: once
cdr3_nt: TGTGCCAGCAGCGTAAGTGGGGGGACGAACACCGGGGAGCTGTTTTTT
cdr3_aa: CASSVSGGTNTGELFF

v_call: TRBV28
j_call: TRBJ1-3
d_call: .
clone_size: .
cdr3_nt: TGTGCCAGCAGTTTATACTCCTTTACGGGAGGCGCCGGAAACACCATATATTTT
cdr3_aa: CASSLYSFTGGAGNTIYF

v_call: TRBV9
j_call: TRBJ2-7
d_call: TRBD1
clone_size: .
cdr3_nt: TGTGCCAGCAGCGGAGAACAGGGGGACTTCTACGAGCAGTACTTC
cdr3_aa: CASSGEQGDFYEQYF

v_call: TRBV5-5
j_call: TRBJ1-2
d_call: TRBD1
clone_size: .
cdr3_nt: TGTGCCAGCAGCCCCGGACAGGGTCCGCAATATGGCTACACCTTC
cdr3_aa: CASSPGQGPQYGYTF

v_call: TRBV6-6
j_call: TRBJ2-7
d_call: TRBD1
clone_size: .
cdr3_nt: TGTGCCAGCAGCACCCCGGGGACAGGATACTACGAGCAGTACTTC
cdr3_aa: CASSTPGTGYYEQYF

v_call: TRBV7-2
j_call: TRBJ2-3
d_call: .
clone_size: .
cdr3_nt: TGTGCCAGCAGCTTAAACAGGCCCCAGGGTACGCAGTATTTT
cdr3_aa: CASSLNRPQGTQYF

v_call: TRBV5-6
j_call: TRBJ1-5
d_call: .
clone_size: .
cdr3_nt: TGTGCCAGCAGCTTGGCCAAGGGGTTGGGCAATCAGCCCCAGCATTTT
cdr3_aa: CASSLAKGLGNQPQHF

v_call: TRBV4-1
j_call: TRBJ2-5
d_call: .
clone_size: .
cdr3_nt: TGCGCCAGCAGCCAAGTTCAAGCGGAGCAAGAGACCCAGTACTTC
cdr3_aa: CASSQVQAEQETQYF

v_call: TRBV19
j_call: TRBJ2-3
d_call: TRBD2
clone_size: .
cdr3_nt: TGTGCCAGTAGTATACGGCGGGAGGGTCTGTTTCGGAGCGCAGATACGCAGTATTTT
cdr3_aa: CASSIRREGLFRSADTQYF

v_call: TRBV11-2
j_call: TRBJ1-4
d_call: .
clone_size: .
cdr3_nt: TGTGCCAGCAGCTTAGGAACAGTTGCAACTAATGAAAAACTGTTTTTT
cdr3_aa: CASSLGTVATNEKLFF

v_call: TRBV25-1
j_call: TRBJ2-5
d_call: .
clone_size: .
cdr3_nt: TGTGCCAGCAGTGACGCTAGGAGGGCGGGCGAGACCCAGTACTTC
cdr3_aa: CASSDARRAGETQYF

v_call: TRBV4-2
j_call: TRBJ2-5
d_call: TRBD2
clone_size: few
cdr3_nt: TGTGCCAGCAGCCATCCGGCGGGAGGGGGAGAGACCCAGTACTTC
cdr3_aa: CASSHPAGGGETQYF

v_call: TRBV7-9
j_call: TRBJ1-1
d_call: .
clone_size: .
cdr3_nt: TGTGCCAGCAGCTTGAGGGGGACTGAAGCTTTCTTT
cdr3_aa: CASSLRGTEAFF

v_call: TRBV27
j_call: TRBJ1-1
d_call: .
clone_size: .
cdr3_nt: TGTGCCAGCAGTTTATCGGGGGGTGGGGTCGCTGAAGCTTTCTTT
cdr3_aa: CASSLSGGGVAEAFF

v_call: TRBV18
j_call: TRBJ1-2
d_call: TRBD1
clone_size: .
cdr3_nt: TGTGCCAGCTCACCGGACAGGTCTTATGGCTACACCTTC
cdr3_aa: CASSPDRSYGYTF